These 26 T cell receptor beta chains were all obtained from the same sample, sequenced in a study of T cells in Graves' hyperthyroidism and ophthalmopathy (dated by TCRdb to between 2018 and 2021). Receptors were amplified or captured by multiplex PCR. TCRdb shows the sequencer as Illumina HiSeq 2000. The TCR beta CDR3 regions were amplified from the RNA transcripts. The first round of RT-PCR for the TCR CDR3 was performed with the HTBI primer set and the Qiagen OneStep RT-PCR kit. TCRdb took the public reads, trimmed them with fastp at Q25, ran MiXCR for clone calling and kept in-frame beta chains. Every entry covers one CDR3 protein and lists the most common genes and DNA from its rows. The sample table holds approximately 620,000 distinct CDR3 sequences, of which about 16% were seen once. Jointly, the top ten make up less than 3.5% of the sample. Sample: blood. The receptors come from a woman in her 40s with Graves' ophthalmopathy.

This clonotype was seen ten or more times. The rearrangement joins TRBV7-9 to TRBJ2-1, with D unclear. This CDR3 comprises 14 residues. From germline, CDR1 is SEHNR and CDR2 FQNEAQ (reference sequence). Trimming left V 2 bases short and J 3 bases short, with 8 bases between. The CDR3 nucleotides read TGTGCCAGCAGCTTACACCCGCACTACAATGAGCAGTTCTTC. This codes for CASSLHPHYNEQFF.

The gene calls are TRBV12-3 or TRBV12-4 and TRBJ1-4; unclear D gene. The CDR3 is made up of 13 amino acids. Trimming took off 3 bases at V and 8 bases at J, with 10 bases between the two ends. CDR3 DNA sequence: TGTGCCAGCAGTTTTGACCTCGCGGAAAAACTGTTTTTT. Its translation is CASSFDLAEKLFF.

This clonotype was detected ten times or more. This chain links TRBV28 with TRBJ2-7; 14 bases fit TRBD2. Germline V CDR1 and CDR2: MDHEN, SYDVKM. Trimming at V came to 7 bases and at J to 5 bases, leaving 7 bases not matched to a gene. There are 15 residues in the CDR3. CDR3 DNA: TGTGCCAGCAAAGGGACTAGCGGGAGACGCGACGAGCAGTACTTC. Translated, it gives CASKGTSGRRDEQYF.

This clonotype was seen ten or more times. The V call is TRBV6-2 or TRBV6-3, the J call TRBJ1-5; unclear D gene. Germline V CDR1 and CDR2: MNHEY, SVGEGT. Between the trimmed V and J ends, which lost 6 bases and 2 bases, there was a span of 11 bases. The CDR3 covers 14 residues. The chain's CDR3 is CASRKSGGNQPQHF. The CDR3 DNA reads as TGTGCCAGCAGGAAATCGGGTGGCAATCAGCCCCAGCATTTT.

The sample holds a few counts of this clonotype. V usage is TRBV5-1 and J usage is TRBJ1-1; D call uncertain. The CDR3 totals 13 residues. V shed 2 bases and J shed 5 bases, with 10 bases lying between them. CDR1 is SGHRS and CDR2 is YFSETQ in the germline V gene. The CDR3 bases are TGCGCCAGCAGCTTTTCCTATGGGACTGAAGCTTTCTTT. This encodes CASSFSYGTEAFF.

This clonotype was detected many times. V is TRBV2 and J is TRBJ2-7, with a weak D call TRBD1 (5 bases). Germline-derived CDR1 and CDR2 are SNHLY and FYNNEI. The CDR3 is made up of 15 amino acids. Trimming cost V 0 bases and J 1 base, with 10 bases left between them. This CDR3 reads CASSEARQNSYEQYF. The CDR3 bases are TGTGCCAGCAGTGAAGCAAGACAGAATTCCTACGAGCAGTACTTC.

At least ten counts were recorded for this clonotype. V gene TRBV30 combines with J gene TRBJ1-5; D gene ambiguous. Germline-derived CDR1 and CDR2 are GTSNPN and SVGIG (reference sequence). This CDR3 comprises 13 residues. The germline V and J ends were trimmed by 2 bases and 4 bases, with 9 bases remaining between them. CDR3 region: CAWSSETNQPQHF. CDR3 coding DNA: TGTGCCTGGAGTTCCGAGACGAATCAGCCCCAGCATTTT.

This clonotype showed up just a few times. The chain is built from TRBV7-2 and TRBJ1-2; D call uncertain. The CDR3 extends over 12 amino acids. Trimming stripped 5 bases from V and 4 bases from J, with 8 bases between. Germline CDR1 SGHTA, CDR2 FQGNSA. The CDR3 coding sequence is TGTGCCAGCAGCCTTAAGTTCTATGGCTACACCTTC. Residues: CASSLKFYGYTF. The full variable domain, its missing parts supplied by reference TRBV7-2 and TRBJ1-2, is GAGVSQSPSNKVTEKGKDVELRCDPISGHTALYWYRQSLGQGLEFLIYFQGNSAPDKSGLPSDRFSAERTGGSVSTLTIQRTQQEDSAVYLCASSLKFYGYTFGSGTRLTVV.

J is TRBJ2-3 and V is TRBV6-1; D gene unclear. The CDR3 runs 13 residues. V was pared by 6 bases and J by 2 bases, with 9 bases between. Germline values: CDR1 MNHNS, CDR2 SASEGT. DNA for the CDR3: TGTGCCAGCAGGGCAGTCCCCACAGATACGCAGTATTTT. Its protein is CASRAVPTDTQYF.

This clonotype came up many times. The chain employs TRBV20-1 and TRBJ2-3; 7 bases agree with TRBD2. The CDR3 is 12 residues long. Germline V CDR1 and CDR2: DFQATT, SNEGSKA (reference sequence). Trimming cost V 5 bases and J 4 bases; bases outside gene matches: 3. The CDR3 DNA reads TGCAGTGCTGTAGCGGGTGCAGATACGCAGTATTTT. Residues: CSAVAGADTQYF.

The V call is TRBV6-2 or TRBV6-3, the J call TRBJ2-5; a weak D match, TRBD2 (5 bases). Germline V lookup: CDR1 MNHEY, CDR2 SVGEGT. With 7 bases removed from V and 5 bases from J, the gap between germline ends came to 14 bases. This CDR3 region has 13 residues. CDR3 amino acids: CASTLPPGETQYF. In DNA form, the CDR3 reads TGTGCCAGCACCTTACCCCCGGGGGAGACCCAGTACTTC.

The table lists this clonotype with many counts. The chain carries TRBV2 and TRBJ2-1, with TRBD1 matching 9 bases. V dropped 9 bases and J dropped 2; count of bases not matched to a gene: 5. CDR1 SNHLY and CDR2 FYNNEI come from the germline V gene. The CDR3 has 14 amino acids. CDR3 nucleotide sequence: TGTGCCAGTGGGAGGACAGGGGCCTACAATGAGCAGTTCTTC. Translated, it gives CASGRTGAYNEQFF. The variable domain in full, with the rest retrieved from reference TRBV2 and TRBJ2-1, is EPEVTQTPSHQVTQMGQEVILRCVPISNHLYFYWYRQILGQKVEFLVSFYNNEISEKSEIFDDQFSVERPDGSNFTLKIRSTKLEDSAMYFCASGRTGAYNEQFFGPGTRLTVL.

Many counts were recorded for this clonotype. The chain couples TRBV3-1 to TRBJ1-4; D is possibly TRBD1 (5 bases). Germline CDR1 and CDR2: LGHDT and YNNKEL (reference sequence). Trimming cost V 2 bases and J 3 bases, with 7 bases left between them. CDR3 length equals 14 residues. The CDR3 spells CASSQQGSNEKLFF. CDR3 DNA sequence: TGTGCCAGCAGCCAACAGGGATCTAATGAAAAACTGTTTTTT. The full variable domain, with the rest looked up from reference TRBV3-1 and TRBJ1-4, is DTAVSQTPKYLVTQMGNDKSIKCEQNLGHDTMYWYKQDSKKFLKIMFSYNNKELIINETVPNRFSPKSPDKAHLNLHINSLELGDSAVYFCASSQQGSNEKLFFGSGTQLSVL.

At least ten counts were recorded for this clonotype. This sequence joins TRBV3-1 and TRBJ2-3; D remains unclear. Germline values: CDR1 LGHDT, CDR2 YNNKEL (reference sequence). Trimming left V 1 base short and J 5 bases short, with 4 bases between. The CDR3 totals 12 residues. CDR3 sequence (DNA): TGTGCCAGCAGCCAAGCGGAAGATACGCAGTATTTT. Translated, it gives CASSQAEDTQYF.

This clonotype was seen just once. The junction and the germline gene differ at one end; a read error may be behind it. V is TRBV5-1 and J is TRBJ2-3; 9 nucleotides match TRBD2. CDR1 and CDR2 from the germline V gene are SGHRS and YFSETQ. The CDR3 is made up of 17 amino acids. The CDR3 DNA is TGCGCCAGCAGCTTGGCCCTAGCGGGAAGAGGCACAGGTACGCAGTATTTT. Its translation is CASSLALAGRGTGTQYF.

This clonotype showed up many times. The chain links TRBV12-3 or TRBV12-4 to TRBJ2-7, with 15 bases lining up with TRBD2. The CDR3 is made up of 14 amino acids. The ends lost 6 bases at V and 6 bases at J; junction bases unmatched: 3. CDR3: CASSGTSGRIEQYF. The CDR3 bases are TGTGCCAGCAGCGGGACTAGCGGGAGGATCGAGCAGTACTTC.

This clonotype was seen ten or more times. V is TRBV5-1 and J is TRBJ2-5; no firm D call. V was shortened by 2 bases and J by 7 bases, with 15 bases between the two germline ends. The CDR3 loop spans 14 amino acids. Germline V gene lookup returns CDR1 SGHRS and CDR2 YFSETQ. The CDR3 loop reads CASSFDAPPRTQYF. The CDR3 nucleotides read TGCGCCAGCAGCTTTGACGCCCCGCCTCGGACCCAGTACTTC.

This clonotype has a count of ten or more. The V call is TRBV11-2, the J call TRBJ2-3; 10 bases align to TRBD2. Trimming cost V 5 bases and J 0 bases; bases outside gene matches: 5. Germline CDR1 and CDR2: SGHAT and FQNNGV. The CDR3 runs 16 residues. In nucleotides, the CDR3 is TGTGCCAGCAGCAGTAGCGGGGGGCCTAGCACAGATACGCAGTATTTT. It yields the protein CASSSSGGPSTDTQYF.

Many counts were recorded for this clonotype. V and J are TRBV12-3 or TRBV12-4 and TRBJ2-1; 8 bases map to TRBD2. CDR3 length equals 16 residues. J was trimmed by 0 bases and V by 2 bases; bases with no gene match: 3. The CDR3: CASSLRGTSSYNEQFF. The DNA of the CDR3 is TGTGCCAGCAGTTTACGAGGGACTAGCTCCTACAATGAGCAGTTCTTC.

The table lists this clonotype with many counts. The chain joins TRBV6-1 to TRBJ2-5; D remains ambiguous. Germline CDR1 is MNHNS and CDR2 is SASEGT. Between the trimmed V and J ends, which lost 8 bases and 3 bases, there was a span of 13 bases. The CDR3 has 13 residues. The CDR3 protein is CASCRPGEETQYF. DNA for the CDR3: TGTGCCAGCTGTAGACCTGGCGAAGAGACCCAGTACTTC.

CDR3 loop: CASSQEAGQGGNQPQHF. DNA for the CDR3: TGCGCCAGCAGCCAAGAGGCAGGACAGGGGGGCAATCAGCCCCAGCATTTT. This sequence joins TRBV4-1 and TRBJ1-5; 10 bases align to TRBD1. CDR3 length: 17 residues. Germline V gene sequence: CDR1 MGHRA, CDR2 YSYEKL. V gave up 0 bases and J gave up 2 bases; unmatched junction bases: 4.

The J gene is TRBJ1-2, the V gene TRBV3-1, with 9 bases matching TRBD1. CDR1 LGHDT and CDR2 YNNKEL come from the germline V gene (reference sequence). J lost 8 bases, V lost 0 bases, and 7 bases had no gene match. The CDR3 has 15 amino acids. CDR3 region: CASSQEDRGLGGYTF. In DNA, the CDR3 is TGTGCCAGCAGCCAAGAAGACAGGGGGTTAGGAGGCTACACCTTC. The full variable domain, its missing parts supplied by reference TRBV3-1 and TRBJ1-2, is DTAVSQTPKYLVTQMGNDKSIKCEQNLGHDTMYWYKQDSKKFLKIMFSYNNKELIINETVPNRFSPKSPDKAHLNLHINSLELGDSAVYFCASSQEDRGLGGYTFGSGTRLTVV.

In its sample, this clonotype was seen many times. This chain links TRBV2 with TRBJ2-7; 13 bases line up with TRBD2. Germline CDR1 SNHLY, CDR2 FYNNEI. This CDR3 is built from 13 residues. After removal of 9 bases from V and 7 bases from J, the junction contained 6 bases not matched to a gene. CDR3 in DNA: TGTGCCAGTCTTCCGGGACTAGCGGGGGAGCAGTACTTC. Protein sequence: CASLPGLAGEQYF.

The chain employs TRBV5-1 and TRBJ1-1, with 9 bases identical to TRBD1. The germline V gene has CDR1 SGHRS and CDR2 YFSETQ. There are 14 residues in the CDR3. The ends lost 5 bases at V and 8 bases at J; junction bases unmatched: 10. CDR3 in amino acids: CASRYTVGTGEAFF. In DNA, the CDR3 is TGCGCCAGCAGGTACACGGTTGGGACAGGGGAAGCTTTCTTT.

This clonotype was counted between two and nine times. In this CDR3 the conserved last residue, phenylalanine or tryptophan, is missing, so a read error is likely. The chain joins TRBV14 to TRBJ1-5; D is undetermined. The CDR3 has 14 residues. Germline V gene lookup returns CDR1 SGHDN and CDR2 FVKESK. Trimming left V 3 bases short and J 2 bases short, with 8 bases between. The CDR3 DNA is TGTGCCAGCAGCCAGGGGTCCGGCAATCAGCCCCAGCATCTT. Encoded protein: CASSQGSGNQPQHL.

The V gene is TRBV7-9, the J gene TRBJ1-6; possible D gene TRBD1, 5 bases. The CDR3 loop spans 13 amino acids. Deletions cut 5 bases from V and 7 bases from J, with 9 bases between. The V gene's germline CDR1 is SEHNR and CDR2 FQNEAQ (reference sequence). This CDR3 reads CASSKQENSPLHF. CDR3 in DNA: TGTGCCAGCAGCAAACAGGAGAATTCACCCCTCCACTTT.